This is a list of T cell receptor beta chains from one sample in a study of shared clonotypes between healthy human individuals. Only in-frame clones appear in the TCRdb table, and some are missing; sequencing was by immunoSEQ multiplex PCR. The sample carries more than 600,000 clones, about 92% recorded once. The sample taken for sequencing was naive CD8+ T cells sorted from blood. Every receptor here comes from a man aged 25-40 years in good health. Each CDR3 is given with its conserved first and last residue. D genes are given only for firm matches. Clone size is stated in some rows and not others, as once, few, many or a class when expanded.

TRBD2 NA TRBJ2-7 TRBV5-6 CASSQDPGGDYEQYF TGTGCCAGCAGCCAAGACCCGGGAGGCGACTACGAGCAGTACTTC
NA NA TRBJ1-4 TRBV7-6 CASSSKGADATNEKLFF TGTGCCAGCAGCTCCAAAGGAGCCGATGCAACTAATGAAAAACTGTTTTTT
NA NA TRBJ2-2 TRBV9 CASSSSTRNTGELFF TGTGCCAGCAGCTCCTCGACACGGAACACCGGGGAGCTGTTTTTT
NA once TRBJ2-1 TRBV15 CATLKMGEQFF TGTGCCACCCTTAAAATGGGTGAGCAGTTCTTC
NA few TRBJ2-3 TRBV2 CASSATLDTDTQYF TGTGCCAGCAGTGCTACACTGGACACAGATACGCAGTATTTT
TRBD2 NA TRBJ2-2 TRBV5-1 CASSLVLAGAGSGELFF TGCGCCAGCAGCTTGGTGCTAGCGGGAGCGGGCAGCGGGGAGCTGTTTTTT
NA once TRBJ2-3 TRBV27 CASSLSTDTQYF TGTGCCAGCAGTTTAAGCACAGATACGCAGTATTTT
NA NA TRBJ2-1 TRBV4-2 CASSPSAGRGVYNEQFF TGTGCCAGCAGTCCTTCGGCGGGAAGGGGCGTATACAATGAGCAGTTCTTC
TRBD1 few TRBJ1-1 TRBV5-4 CASSWDRTPEAFF TGTGCCAGCAGCTGGGACAGGACCCCTGAAGCTTTCTTT
NA NA TRBJ1-1 TRBV9 CASSVGLGNTEAFF TGTGCCAGCAGCGTCGGGCTAGGTAACACTGAAGCTTTCTTT
TRBD2 NA TRBJ2-1 TRBV7-2 CASSLTGGPWFF TGTGCCAGCAGCTTAACGGGAGGGCCGTGGTTCTTC
NA NA TRBJ2-7 TRBV5-1 CASSADSPGPYEQYF TGCGCCAGCAGCGCGGACTCCCCGGGACCCTACGAGCAGTACTTC
NA once TRBJ2-5 TRBV6-5 CASKLNGARETQYF TGTGCCAGCAAGCTTAACGGGGCGCGGGAGACCCAGTACTTC
NA NA TRBJ2-1 TRBV19 CASSMEASNEQFF TGTGCCAGTAGTATGGAAGCATCCAATGAGCAGTTCTTC
NA NA TRBJ2-1 TRBV15 CATSRDAGFRFF TGTGCCACCAGCAGAGATGCAGGATTTCGGTTCTTC
NA NA TRBJ2-5 TRBV6-5 CASSYSSRAETQYF TGTGCCAGCAGTTACTCGTCCCGAGCGGAGACCCAGTACTTC
NA NA TRBJ2-2 TRBV9 CASSVSTGELFF TGTGCCAGCAGCGTATCCACCGGGGAGCTGTTTTTT
NA NA TRBJ1-5 TRBV6-1 CASSEFGGNQPQHF TGTGCCAGCAGTGAATTTGGAGGCAATCAGCCCCAGCATTTT
NA NA TRBJ2-7 TRBV4-1 CASSQGFGPDEQYF TGCGCCAGCAGCCAAGGATTCGGGCCCGACGAGCAGTACTTC
NA NA TRBJ2-7 TRBV28 CASSLGGDRFSDGQYF TGTGCCAGCAGTTTGGGGGGGGACAGGTTTTCCGACGGGCAGTACTTC
TRBD2 NA TRBJ2-3 TRBV27 CASSLGRTSGAFSDTQYF TGTGCCAGCAGTTTAGGTAGGACTAGCGGAGCCTTTTCGGATACGCAGTATTTT
NA NA TRBJ1-5 TRBV21-1 CARRQGPYSNQPQHF TGTGCCAGGCGACAGGGACCGTATAGCAATCAGCCCCAGCATTTT
NA NA TRBJ2-1 TRBV2 CASELNEQFF TGTGCCAGCGAGTTAAATGAGCAGTTCTTC
TRBD1 NA TRBJ1-2 TRBV4-1 CASSQGQGAGGYTF TGCGCCAGCAGCCAAGGACAGGGGGCGGGCGGCTACACCTTC
NA NA TRBJ2-5 TRBV11-2 CASSLEIGGQETQYF TGTGCCAGCAGCTTAGAAATCGGCGGCCAAGAGACCCAGTACTTC
NA once TRBJ2-7 TRBV27 CASSWTRDGSYEQYF TGTGCCAGCAGTTGGACCAGGGACGGATCCTACGAGCAGTACTTC
TRBD1 NA TRBJ1-5 TRBV27 CASSLRGRQPQHF TGTGCCAGCAGTTTAAGGGGGCGTCAGCCCCAGCATTTT
NA NA TRBJ2-7 TRBV27 CASSQGLFPYEQYF TGTGCCAGCAGTCAGGGACTTTTTCCCTACGAGCAGTACTTC
NA NA TRBJ2-3 TRBV27 CASTPTSLGTDTQYF TGTGCCAGCACTCCGACTAGTCTTGGCACAGATACGCAGTATTTT
NA NA TRBJ1-2 TRBV29-1 CSAVDRSLYGYTF TGCAGCGCTGTAGACAGGTCCCTCTATGGCTACACCTTC
NA NA TRBJ2-5 TRBV25-1 CASSRPGGVGETQYF TGTGCCAGCAGTCGCCCCGGCGGGGTCGGAGAGACCCAGTACTTC
TRBD2 NA TRBJ2-5 TRBV7-6 CASSSGLAGILEETQYF TGTGCCAGCAGCTCCGGACTAGCGGGGATCTTGGAAGAGACCCAGTACTTC
NA NA TRBJ2-7 TRBV10-3 CAISESSLSHEQYF TGTGCCATCAGTGAGTCGTCACTCTCCCACGAGCAGTACTTC
NA once TRBJ2-2 TRBV7-9 CASSPDRNTGELFF TGTGCCAGCAGCCCGGACAGAAACACCGGGGAGCTGTTTTTT
NA NA TRBJ2-2 TRBV21-1 CASSKGRGLQNTGELFF TGTGCCAGCAGCAAAGGCCGGGGACTCCAGAACACCGGGGAGCTGTTTTTT
NA NA TRBJ2-7 TRBV27 CASSSSGQNYEQYF NA
NA NA TRBJ2-7 TRBV18 CASSPQGGIFAYEQYF TGTGCCAGCTCACCCCAGGGCGGGATATTCGCCTACGAGCAGTACTTC
TRBD1 once TRBJ1-2 TRBV6-6 CASSAIWTGGSYGYTF TGTGCCAGCAGTGCAATATGGACAGGGGGCAGCTATGGCTACACCTTC
NA once TRBJ2-1 TRBV6-6 CASSYSPGGNEQFF TGTGCCAGCAGTTACTCTCCCGGGGGCAATGAGCAGTTCTTC